The T cell receptor (beta chain) under discussion was sequenced for a study of cytomegalovirus exposure and HLA in healthy donors. This clone was seen only a few times. Primers for the PCR totalled 60 Vbeta and 13 Jbeta. The data were produced by immunoSEQ multiplex PCR, yet TCRdb's version contains in-frame clones alone and is incomplete. In the table there are 75,000 to 90,000 clones, 55% to 70% of which are singletons. CDR1 is SGHDT, CDR2 YYEEEE, per germline. Trimming shortened V by 3 bases and J by 4 bases, and 10 bases separated the two germline ends. This CDR3 spans 13 amino acids. The chain uses TRBV5-6 and TRBJ1-1; a possible D gene is TRBD1 (5 bases). The sequencing input was PBMCs. This clonotype originated in a woman in her thirties or forties in good health and CMV-seropositive. CDR3 residues: CASSYWRGTEAFF. In DNA form, the CDR3 reads TGTGCCAGCAGCTACTGGAGGGGCACTGAAGCTTTCTTT. Full variable domain (missing parts from reference TRBV5-6 and TRBJ1-1): DAGVTQSPTHLIKTRGQQVTLRCSPKSGHDTVSWYQQALGQGPQFIFQYYEEEERQRGNFPDRFSGHQFPNYSSELNVNALLLGDSALYLCASSYWRGTEAFFGQGTRLTVV.